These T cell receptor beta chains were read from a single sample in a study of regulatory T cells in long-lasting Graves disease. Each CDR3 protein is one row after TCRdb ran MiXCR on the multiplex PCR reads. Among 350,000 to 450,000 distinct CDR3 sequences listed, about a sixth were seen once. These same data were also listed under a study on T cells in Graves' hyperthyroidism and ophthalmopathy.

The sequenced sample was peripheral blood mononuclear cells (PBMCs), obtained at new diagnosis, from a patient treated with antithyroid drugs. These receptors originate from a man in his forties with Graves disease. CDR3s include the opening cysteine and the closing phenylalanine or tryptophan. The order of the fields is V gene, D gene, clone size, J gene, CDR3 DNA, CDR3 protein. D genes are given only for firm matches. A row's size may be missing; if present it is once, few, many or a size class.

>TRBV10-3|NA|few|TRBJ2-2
TGTGCCATCAGTGAGTTCCGGGTAACGAACACCGGGGAGCTGTTTTTT
CAISEFRVTNTGELFF
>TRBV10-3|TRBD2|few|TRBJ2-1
TGTGCCATCAGTGCTAGCGGGGAGAGATACAATGAGCAGTTCTTC
CAISASGERYNEQFF
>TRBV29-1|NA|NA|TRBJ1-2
TGCAGCGTTTCCTCCGGAGGCTACACCTTC
CSVSSGGYTF
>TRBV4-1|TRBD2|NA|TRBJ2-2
TGCGCCAGCAGCCACGGGACTAGCTTTTCTACCGGGGAGCTGTTTTTT
CASSHGTSFSTGELFF
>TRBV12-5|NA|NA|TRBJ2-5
TGTGCTAGTGGTTTGGTAATCAAAACCAAAGAGACCCAGTACTTC
CASGLVIKTKETQYF
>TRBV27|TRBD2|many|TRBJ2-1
TGTGCCAGCAGTTTTGCGACTAGCGGGGGGCCGTCCGATGAGCAGTTCTTC
CASSFATSGGPSDEQFF
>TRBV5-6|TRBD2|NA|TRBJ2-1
TGTGCCAGCAGCTTGGAACTAGCGGGGTCCTACAATGAGCAGTTCTTC
CASSLELAGSYNEQFF
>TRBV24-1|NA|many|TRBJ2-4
TGTGCCACCACGGGAGTTCAGTACTTC
CATTGVQYF
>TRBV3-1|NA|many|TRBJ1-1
TGTGCCAGCAGCCGAGATCCAGGGTTAGGAGCTTTCTTT
CASSRDPGLGAFF
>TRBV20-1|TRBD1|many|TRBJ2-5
TGCAGTGCTCAGACAGGGGGAAAAGAGACCCAGTACTTC
CSAQTGGKETQYF
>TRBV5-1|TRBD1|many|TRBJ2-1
TGCGCCAGCAGCTGGGGACAGGGAGGGAGTAATGAGCAGTTCTTC
CASSWGQGGSNEQFF
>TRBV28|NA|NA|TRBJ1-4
TGTGCCAGCAGGACGTTGCAGGGTAGTGAAAAACTGTTTTTT
CASRTLQGSEKLFF
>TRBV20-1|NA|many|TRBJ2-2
TGCAGTGCCCGCCTAGGGTTCACCGGGGAGCTGTTTTTT
CSARLGFTGELFF
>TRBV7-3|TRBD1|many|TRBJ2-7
TGTGCCAGCAGTTCACCGGGACAGGTTACCTACGAGCAGTACTTC
CASSSPGQVTYEQYF
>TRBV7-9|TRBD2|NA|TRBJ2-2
TGTGCCAGCAGCTCCGGGGACCGGGAGGCCGGGGAGCTGTTTTTT
CASSSGDREAGELFF
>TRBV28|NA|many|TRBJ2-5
TGTGCCAGCAGTTTGGATATAAGCGCGGACTCGTGGGAGACCCAGTACTTC
CASSLDISADSWETQYF
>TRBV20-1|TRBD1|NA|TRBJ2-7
TGCAGTTCCCCGGGACAGGTCGGCGAGCAGTACTTC
CSSPGQVGEQYF
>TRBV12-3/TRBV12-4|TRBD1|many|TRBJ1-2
TGTGCCAGCAGTGCTGCAATCGGGACAGGTTATGGCTACACCTTC
CASSAAIGTGYGYTF
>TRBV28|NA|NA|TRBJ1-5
TGTGCCAGCAGGCAGGGTTTCAGACAGCCCCAGCATTTT
CASRQGFRQPQHF
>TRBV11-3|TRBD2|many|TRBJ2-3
TGTGCCAGCAGCGCAAGAATCCGGGACTACGCAGATACGCAGTATTTT
CASSARIRDYADTQYF
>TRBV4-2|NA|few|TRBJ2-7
TGTGCCAGCAGCCAAGGTCACGGCGGCTCCTACGAGCAGTACTTC
CASSQGHGGSYEQYF
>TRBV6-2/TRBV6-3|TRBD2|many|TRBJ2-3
TGTGCCAGCAGAAGACTAGCGGGGGGTGAAGATACGCAGTATTTT
CASRRLAGGEDTQYF
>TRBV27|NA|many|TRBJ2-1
TGTGCCAGCAGAGAGCAGGGACGAGACAATGAGCAGTTCTTC
CASREQGRDNEQFF
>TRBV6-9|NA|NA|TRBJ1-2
TGTGCCAGCAGTTCCAATTCCGGGATCTATGGCTACACCTTC
CASSSNSGIYGYTF
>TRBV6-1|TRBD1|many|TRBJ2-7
TGTGCCAGCACGGACAGGGGGGACAAGAGAATCTCCTACGAGCAGTACTTC
CASTDRGDKRISYEQYF
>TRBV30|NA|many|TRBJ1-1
TGTGCCTGGAGTGTACGCGGGGGGAACACTGAAGCTTTCTTT
CAWSVRGGNTEAFF
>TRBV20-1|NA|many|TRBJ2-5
TGCAGTGCTAGGCCGGCAGGGCAAGAGACCCAGTACTTC
CSARPAGQETQYF
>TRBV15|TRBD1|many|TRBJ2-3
TGTGCCACCAGCAGGTACCGGGACAGGGGGATAGATACGCAGTATTTT
CATSRYRDRGIDTQYF
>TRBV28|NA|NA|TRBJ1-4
TGTGCCAGCAGGGCGCCAGGGTTGGGGAAACTGTTTTTT
CASRAPGLGKLFF
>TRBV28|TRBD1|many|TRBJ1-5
TGTGCCAGCAGACCGGGACAGGGGACAGCCCGCAATCAGCCCCAGCATTTT
CASRPGQGTARNQPQHF
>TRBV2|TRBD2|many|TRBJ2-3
TGTGCCAGCAGTGGAGGTAGCGGGGGGGCAGATACGCAGTATTTT
CASSGGSGGADTQYF
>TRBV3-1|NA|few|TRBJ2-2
TGTGCCAGCAGCCAGTGGGGTAGGGCGAACACCGGGGAGCTGTTTTTT
CASSQWGRANTGELFF
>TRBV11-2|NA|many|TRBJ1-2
TGTGCCAGCAGCTTAGTAGGAATTAACTATGGCTACACCTTC
CASSLVGINYGYTF
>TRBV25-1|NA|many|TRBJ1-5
TGTGCCAGCAGTCCCCATGGGCGCAATCAGCCCCAGCATTTT
CASSPHGRNQPQHF
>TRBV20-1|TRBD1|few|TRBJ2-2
TGCAGTGCTAGAAGACCGGGACAGAAACACTCGAACACCGGGGAGCTGTTTTTT
CSARRPGQKHSNTGELFF
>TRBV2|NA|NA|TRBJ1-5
TGTGCCAGCAGTGAAGGAGGGGCCCGCGGGCAGCCCCAGCATTTT
CASSEGGARGQPQHF
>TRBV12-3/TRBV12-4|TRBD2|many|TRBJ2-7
TGTGCCAGCAGGCAGGGACTAGGGGCCTACGAGCAGTACTTC
CASRQGLGAYEQYF
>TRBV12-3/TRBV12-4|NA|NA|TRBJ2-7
TGTGCCAGCAGTTTCTTCAGGTCCTACGAGCAGTACTTC
CASSFFRSYEQYF
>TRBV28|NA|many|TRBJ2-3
TGTGCCAGCAGTTTATCTGCCTCGGCTAGCACAGATACGCAGTATTTT
CASSLSASASTDTQYF
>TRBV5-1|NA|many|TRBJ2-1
TGCGCCAGCAGCCCCACCGGCAGACACAATGAGCAGTTCTTC
CASSPTGRHNEQFF
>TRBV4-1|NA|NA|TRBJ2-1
TGCGCCAGCAGCCGACTGCAAAGCTCCTACAATGAGCAGTTCTTC
CASSRLQSSYNEQFF
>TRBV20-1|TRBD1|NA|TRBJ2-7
TGCAGTGCTCCGGGACAGGGGGGCCACGAGCAGTACTTC
CSAPGQGGHEQYF
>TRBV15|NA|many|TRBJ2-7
TGTGCCACCAGCAGGGAAGGGGGATCCACTTTTGAGCAGTACTTC
CATSREGGSTFEQYF
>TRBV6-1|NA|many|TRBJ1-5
TGTGCCAGCAGTACCACGCCCCGGTCGAGCAATCAGCCCCAGCATTTT
CASSTTPRSSNQPQHF
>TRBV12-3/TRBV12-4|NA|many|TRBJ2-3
TGTGCCAGCAGTTTATCTCGGGGTTACACAGATACGCAGTATTTT
CASSLSRGYTDTQYF
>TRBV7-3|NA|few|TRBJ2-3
TGTGCCAGCAACAACCCATCTAGCACAGATACGCAGTATTTT
CASNNPSSTDTQYF
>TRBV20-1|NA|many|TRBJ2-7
TGCAGTGCTAGAGAGGAGGAAACCTACGAGCAGTACTTC
CSAREEETYEQYF
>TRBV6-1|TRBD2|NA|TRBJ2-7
TGTGCCAGCAGTGAAGACAGCGGGGGTTCCTACGAGCAGTACTTC
CASSEDSGGSYEQYF
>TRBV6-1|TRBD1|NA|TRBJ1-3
TGTGCCAGCAGTCGACAGGGCGGGATAACCATATTGGGAAACACCATATATTTT
CASSRQGGITILGNTIYF
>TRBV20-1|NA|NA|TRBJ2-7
TGCAGTGCTAGAGACGAGCAGTACTTC
CSARDEQYF
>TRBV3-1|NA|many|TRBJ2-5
TGTGCCAGCAGCCAGGATAGAGGACAAGATACCCAGTACTTC
CASSQDRGQDTQYF
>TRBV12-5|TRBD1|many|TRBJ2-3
TGTGCTAGTACCCGGACAGGGAACACAGATACGCAGTATTTT
CASTRTGNTDTQYF
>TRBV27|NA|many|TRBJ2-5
TGTGCCAGCAGTTTAAGAAGGGTCGGAGAGACCCAGTACTTC
CASSLRRVGETQYF
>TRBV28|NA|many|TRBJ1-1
TGTGCCAGCAGCCCCCAGGAGAGACTGAACACTGAAGCTTTCTTT
CASSPQERLNTEAFF
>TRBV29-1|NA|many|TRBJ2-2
TGCAGCGTTGAGTACAGGGCCACCGGGGAGCTGTTTTTT
CSVEYRATGELFF
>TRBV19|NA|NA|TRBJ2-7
TGTGCCAGTAGTATAGATCAGGAGGGAGTCTCCTACGAGCAGTACTTC
CASSIDQEGVSYEQYF
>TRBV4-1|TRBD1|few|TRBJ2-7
TGCGCCAGCAGCCCCTCTCAGGGGGCTTATGAGCAGTACTTC
CASSPSQGAYEQYF
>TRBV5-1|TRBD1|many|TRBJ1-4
TGCGCCAGCAGCCAAAATGACAGGGACAATGAAAAACTGTTTTTT
CASSQNDRDNEKLFF
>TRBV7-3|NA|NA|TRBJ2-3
TGTGCCAGCAGCTCAGGGGCAGGCACAGATACGCAGTATTTT
CASSSGAGTDTQYF